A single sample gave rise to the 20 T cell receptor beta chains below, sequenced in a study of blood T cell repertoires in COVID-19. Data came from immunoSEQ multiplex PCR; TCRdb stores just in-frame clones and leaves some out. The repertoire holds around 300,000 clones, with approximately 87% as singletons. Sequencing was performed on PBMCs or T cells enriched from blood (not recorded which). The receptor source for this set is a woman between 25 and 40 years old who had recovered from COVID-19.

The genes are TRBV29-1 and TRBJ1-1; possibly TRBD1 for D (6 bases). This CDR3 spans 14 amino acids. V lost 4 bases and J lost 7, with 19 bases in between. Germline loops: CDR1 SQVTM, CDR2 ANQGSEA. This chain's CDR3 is CSVGGGLGAGEAFF. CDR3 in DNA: TGCAGCGTTGGAGGAGGCCTGGGGGCAGGTGAAGCTTTCTTT.

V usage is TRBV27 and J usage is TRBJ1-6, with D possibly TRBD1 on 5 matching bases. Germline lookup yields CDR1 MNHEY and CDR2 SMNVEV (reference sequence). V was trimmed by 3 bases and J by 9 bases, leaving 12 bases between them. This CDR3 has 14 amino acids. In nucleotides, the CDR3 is TGTGCCAGCAGTTTGCTCAGGGCGAGTTCACCCCTCCACTTT. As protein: CASSLLRASSPLHF.

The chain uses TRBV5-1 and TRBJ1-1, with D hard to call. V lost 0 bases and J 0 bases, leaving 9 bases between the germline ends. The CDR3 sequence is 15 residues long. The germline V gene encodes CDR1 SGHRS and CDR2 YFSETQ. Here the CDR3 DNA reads TGCGCCAGCAGCTTGGGTCAGAACATGAACACTGAAGCTTTCTTT. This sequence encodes CASSLGQNMNTEAFF.

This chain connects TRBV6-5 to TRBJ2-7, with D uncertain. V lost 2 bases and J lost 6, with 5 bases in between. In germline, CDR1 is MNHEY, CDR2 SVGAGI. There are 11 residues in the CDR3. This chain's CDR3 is CASSYGREQYF. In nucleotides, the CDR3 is TGTGCCAGCAGTTACGGGCGCGAGCAGTACTTC.

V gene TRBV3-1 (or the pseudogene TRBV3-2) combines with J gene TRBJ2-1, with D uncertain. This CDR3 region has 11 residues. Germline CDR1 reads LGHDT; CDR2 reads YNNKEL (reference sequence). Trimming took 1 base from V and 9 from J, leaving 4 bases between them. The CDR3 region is CASSQGGEQFF. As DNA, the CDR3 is TGTGCCAGCAGCCAAGGAGGTGAGCAGTTCTTC.

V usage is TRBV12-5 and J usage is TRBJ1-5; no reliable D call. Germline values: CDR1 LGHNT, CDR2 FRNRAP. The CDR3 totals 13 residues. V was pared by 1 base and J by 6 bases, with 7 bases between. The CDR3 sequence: CASGLGASQPQHF. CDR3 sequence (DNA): TGTGCTAGTGGTTTGGGCGCGAGTCAGCCCCAGCATTTT.

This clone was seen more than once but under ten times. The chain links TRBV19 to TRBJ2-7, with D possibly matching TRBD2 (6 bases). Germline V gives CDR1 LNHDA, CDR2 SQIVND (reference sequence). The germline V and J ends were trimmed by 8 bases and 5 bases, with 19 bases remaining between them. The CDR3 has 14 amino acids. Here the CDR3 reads CASSQAGLGNEQYF. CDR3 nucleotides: TGTGCCAGTTCTCAGGCGGGACTTGGGAACGAGCAGTACTTC.

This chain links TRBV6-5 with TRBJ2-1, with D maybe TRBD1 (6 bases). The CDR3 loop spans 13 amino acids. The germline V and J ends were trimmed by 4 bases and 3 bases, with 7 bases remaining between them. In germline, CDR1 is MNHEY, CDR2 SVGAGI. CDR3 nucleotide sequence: TGTGCCAGCAGTTCGGGACACTACAATGAGCAGTTCTTC. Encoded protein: CASSSGHYNEQFF.

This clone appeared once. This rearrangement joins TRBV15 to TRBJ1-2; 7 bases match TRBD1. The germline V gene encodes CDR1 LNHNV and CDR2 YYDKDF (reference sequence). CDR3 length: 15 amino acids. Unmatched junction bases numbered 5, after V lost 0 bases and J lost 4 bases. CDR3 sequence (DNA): TGTGCCACCAGCAGAGACCAGACAGGGTCCTATGGCTACACCTTC. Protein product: CATSRDQTGSYGYTF.

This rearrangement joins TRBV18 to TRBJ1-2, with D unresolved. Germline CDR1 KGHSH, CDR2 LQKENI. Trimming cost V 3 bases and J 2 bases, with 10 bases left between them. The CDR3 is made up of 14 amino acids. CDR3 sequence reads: CASSPARQNYGYTF. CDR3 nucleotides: TGTGCCAGCTCACCGGCTAGGCAGAACTATGGCTACACCTTC.

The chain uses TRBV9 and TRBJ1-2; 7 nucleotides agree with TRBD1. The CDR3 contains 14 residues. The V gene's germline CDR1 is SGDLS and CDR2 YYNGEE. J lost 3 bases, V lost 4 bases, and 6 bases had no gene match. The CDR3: CASSPNGQDYGYTF. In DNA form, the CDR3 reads TGTGCCAGCAGCCCAAACGGACAGGACTATGGCTACACCTTC.

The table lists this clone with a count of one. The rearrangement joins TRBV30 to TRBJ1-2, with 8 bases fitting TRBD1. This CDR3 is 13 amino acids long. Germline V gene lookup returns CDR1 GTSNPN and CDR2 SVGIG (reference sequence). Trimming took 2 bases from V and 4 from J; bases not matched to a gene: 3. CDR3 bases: TGTGCCTGGAGTCACGGGACAGGCTATGGCTACACCTTC. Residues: CAWSHGTGYGYTF.

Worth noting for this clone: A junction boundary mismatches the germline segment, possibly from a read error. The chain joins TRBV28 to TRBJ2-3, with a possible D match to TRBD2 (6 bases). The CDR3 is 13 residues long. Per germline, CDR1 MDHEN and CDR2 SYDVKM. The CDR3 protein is CASSLPGAGRTDF. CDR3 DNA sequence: TGTGCCAGCAGTTTGCCCGGCGCGGGGCGGACGGATTTT.

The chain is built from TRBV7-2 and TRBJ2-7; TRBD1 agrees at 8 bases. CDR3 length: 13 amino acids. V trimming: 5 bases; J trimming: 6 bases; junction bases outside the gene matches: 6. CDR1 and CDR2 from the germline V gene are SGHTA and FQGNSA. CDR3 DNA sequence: TGTGCCAGCAGCCAAGTGACAGGGGTCGAGCAGTACTTC. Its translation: CASSQVTGVEQYF.

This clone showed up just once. CDR3 DNA sequence: TGTGCCAGCAGCCTCTTCGGGGTCACAGATACGCAGTATTTT. Its translation is CASSLFGVTDTQYF. This chain connects TRBV9 to TRBJ2-3; possibly TRBD2 for D (5 bases). Trimming pared 4 bases from V and 2 bases from J, leaving 11 bases between. This CDR3 spans 14 amino acids. The V gene's germline CDR1 is SGDLS and CDR2 YYNGEE. Together with reference TRBV9 and TRBJ2-3, the CDR3 gives the full variable domain: DSGVTQTPKHLITATGQRVTLRCSPRSGDLSVYWYQQSLDQGLQFLIQYYNGEERAKGNILERFSAQQFPDLHSELNLSSLELGDSALYFCASSLFGVTDTQYFGPGTRLTVL.

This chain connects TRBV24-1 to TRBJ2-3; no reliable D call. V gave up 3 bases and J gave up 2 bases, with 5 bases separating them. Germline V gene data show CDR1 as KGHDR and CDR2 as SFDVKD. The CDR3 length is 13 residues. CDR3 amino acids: CATSDGATDTQYF. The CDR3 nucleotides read TGTGCCACCAGTGATGGAGCCACAGATACGCAGTATTTT.

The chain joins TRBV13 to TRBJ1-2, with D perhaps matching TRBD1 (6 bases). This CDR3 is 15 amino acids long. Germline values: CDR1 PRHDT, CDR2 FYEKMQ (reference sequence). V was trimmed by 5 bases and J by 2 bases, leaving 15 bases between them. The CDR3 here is CASSQGKALNYGYTF. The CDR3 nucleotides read TGTGCCAGCAGCCAGGGGAAGGCCTTGAACTATGGCTACACCTTC.

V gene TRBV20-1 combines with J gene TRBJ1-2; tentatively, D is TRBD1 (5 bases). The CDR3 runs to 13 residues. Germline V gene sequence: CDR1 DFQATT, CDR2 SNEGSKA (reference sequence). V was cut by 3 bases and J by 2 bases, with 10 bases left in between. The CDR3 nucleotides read TGCAGTGCTAGTGGCGACAGAAACTATGGCTACACCTTC. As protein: CSASGDRNYGYTF.

The CDR3 region has the DNA TGTGCCAGCACCAGACAGGGGCTCTATGGCTACACCTTC. Residues: CASTRQGLYGYTF. This chain connects TRBV12-3 or TRBV12-4 to TRBJ1-2; TRBD1 aligns across 8 bases. This CDR3 spans 13 amino acids. V was clipped by 7 bases and J by 4 bases; unmatched bases: 5.

The CDR3 region has the DNA TGTGCCAGCAGCCCGAGTGGACTCTCTCAGCCCCAGCATTTT. It codes for CASSPSGLSQPQHF. The chain employs TRBV5-6 and TRBJ1-5; D uncertain. The CDR3 extends over 14 amino acids. Germline V gene lookup returns CDR1 SGHDT and CDR2 YYEEEE. Trimming left V 4 bases short and J 6 bases short, with 14 bases between.